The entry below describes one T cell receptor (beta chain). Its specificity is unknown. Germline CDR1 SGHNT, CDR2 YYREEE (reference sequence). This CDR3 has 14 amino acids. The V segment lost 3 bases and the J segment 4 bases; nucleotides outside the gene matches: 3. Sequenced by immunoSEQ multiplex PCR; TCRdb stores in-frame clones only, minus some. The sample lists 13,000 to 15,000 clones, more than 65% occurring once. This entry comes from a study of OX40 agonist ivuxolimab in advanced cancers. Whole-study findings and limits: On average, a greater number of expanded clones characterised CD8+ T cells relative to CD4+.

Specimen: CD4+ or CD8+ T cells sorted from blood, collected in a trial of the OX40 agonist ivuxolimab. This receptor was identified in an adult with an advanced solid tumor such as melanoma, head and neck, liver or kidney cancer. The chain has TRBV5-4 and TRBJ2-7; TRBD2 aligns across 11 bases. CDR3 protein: CASSSGLAVYEQYF. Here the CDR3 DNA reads TGTGCCAGCAGCTCGGGACTAGCGGTATACGAGCAGTACTTC.